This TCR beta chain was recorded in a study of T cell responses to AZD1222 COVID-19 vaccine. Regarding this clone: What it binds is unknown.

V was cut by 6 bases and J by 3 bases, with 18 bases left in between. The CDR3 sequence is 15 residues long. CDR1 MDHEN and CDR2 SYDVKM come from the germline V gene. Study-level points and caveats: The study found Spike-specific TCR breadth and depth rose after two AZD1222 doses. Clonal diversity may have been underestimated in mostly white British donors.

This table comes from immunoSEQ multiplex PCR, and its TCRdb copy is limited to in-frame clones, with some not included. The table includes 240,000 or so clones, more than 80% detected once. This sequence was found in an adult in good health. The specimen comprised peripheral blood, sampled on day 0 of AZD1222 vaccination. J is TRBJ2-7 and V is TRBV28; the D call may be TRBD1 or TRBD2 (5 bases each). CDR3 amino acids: CASSPPGWGRYEQYF. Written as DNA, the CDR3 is TGTGCCAGCAGCCCCCCCGGGTGGGGACGCTACGAGCAGTACTTC.